One sample yielded the 31 T cell receptor beta chains listed below, sequenced in a study of T-cell memory formation after mild COVID-19 (dated by TCRdb to the early 2020s). The library came from 5' RACE. Reads for this sample came from an Illumina NovaSeq 6000. TCRdb ran its own pipeline on the public reads, namely fastp trimming at Q25 and MiXCR clone calling, and kept in-frame beta chains. Rows merge per CDR3 protein into single entries with the most common DNA and genes. Within this sample are roughly 250,000 distinct CDR3 sequences, with about 16% of them counted one time only. The ten largest clones take up approximately 3.5% of the sample. Sequencing used PBMCs or a T cell subset sorted from them (not recorded which). These receptors all come from a man aged 18 to 30 who had mild COVID-19 (a few samples of this study predate the infection). The sample titles of this study are shuffled in the database, so cell type and time point are left out; the donor was told from shared clones.

The V call is TRBV9, the J call TRBJ2-5; D possibly corresponds to TRBD2 (6 bases). The CDR3 is 16 amino acids. Germline CDR1 SGDLS, CDR2 YYNGEE. Trimming removed 4 bases at V and 1 base at J, with 17 bases between. The CDR3 loop is CASSRVPQRAQETQYF. The DNA for the CDR3 is TGTGCCAGCAGCCGTGTACCGCAGCGGGCCCAAGAGACCCAGTACTTC. Together with reference TRBV9 and TRBJ2-5, the CDR3 gives the full variable domain: DSGVTQTPKHLITATGQRVTLRCSPRSGDLSVYWYQQSLDQGLQFLIQYYNGEERAKGNILERFSAQQFPDLHSELNLSSLELGDSALYFCASSRVPQRAQETQYFGPGTRLLVL.

The V and J genes are TRBV5-1 and TRBJ2-5, with 10 bases lining up with TRBD1. Germline CDR1 SGHRS, CDR2 YFSETQ. V lost 5 bases to trimming and J lost 7 bases; unmatched junction nucleotides: 8. The CDR3 has 14 residues. The CDR3 nucleotides are TGCGCCAGCAGTCGGGAGGGACAGGGGATGACCCAGTACTTC. The encoded protein is CASSREGQGMTQYF.

This clonotype was detected only a few times. The chain recombines TRBV5-1 with TRBJ1-1, with D maybe TRBD1 (6 bases). CDR1 is SGHRS, CDR2 YFSETQ, per germline. CDR3 length equals 13 residues. Trimming stripped 4 bases from V and 4 bases from J, with 11 bases between. CDR3 amino acids: CASSNQGSTEAFF. CDR3 nucleotides: TGCGCCAGCAGCAATCAGGGGAGCACTGAAGCTTTCTTT.

The chain carries TRBV6-1 and TRBJ2-5; 8 bases match TRBD1. Germline V CDR1 and CDR2: MNHNS, SASEGT. This CDR3 spans 16 amino acids. V lost 5 bases, J lost 4 bases, and 12 bases stayed unmatched. This CDR3 is CASSRLGTGGSETQYF. CDR3 DNA: TGTGCCAGCAGTCGACTCGGGACAGGAGGGTCAGAGACCCAGTACTTC.

This clonotype was seen a handful of times. A read error may account for a junction end that differs from germline. This CDR3 reads CASRTGTGLVPHF. The CDR3 coding sequence is TGTGCCAGCAGAACCGGGACAGGGCTCGTACCGCACTTT. V is TRBV6-1 and J is TRBJ1-1; 9 positions match TRBD1. The CDR3 is 13 amino acids. From germline, CDR1 is MNHNS and CDR2 SASEGT.

This clonotype has more than one count but fewer than ten. CDR3 loop: CASSQSGTGTYEQYV. Written as DNA, the CDR3 is TGTGCCAGCTCACAGTCGGGCACAGGGACCTACGAGCAGTACGTC. This sequence joins TRBV18 and TRBJ2-7, with D maybe TRBD1 (6 bases). The CDR3 spans 15 residues. Germline V gene sequence: CDR1 KGHSH, CDR2 LQKENI. Trimming left V 4 bases short and J 2 bases short, with 15 bases between.

This clonotype has at least ten counts. This chain uses TRBV5-1 with TRBJ2-5, with D possibly being TRBD1 (5 bases). The CDR3 is made up of 14 amino acids. The germline V and J ends were trimmed by 0 bases and 5 bases, with 11 bases remaining between them. Germline assignment: CDR1 SGHRS and CDR2 YFSETQ. In DNA form, the CDR3 reads TGCGCCAGCAGCTTGGAGCAGGGAAGGGAGACCCAGTACTTC. Its protein product is CASSLEQGRETQYF. The entire variable domain, with the rest obtained from reference TRBV5-1 and TRBJ2-5, is as follows: KAGVTQTPRYLIKTRGQQVTLSCSPISGHRSVSWYQQTPGQGLQFLFEYFSETQRNKGNFPGRFSGRQFSNSRSEMNVSTLELGDSALYLCASSLEQGRETQYFGPGTRLLVL.

The J gene is TRBJ2-7, the V gene TRBV18, with D unclear. V lost 3 bases and J 3 bases, leaving 15 bases between the germline ends. The CDR3 is 15 residues long. Germline values: CDR1 KGHSH, CDR2 LQKENI. As DNA, the CDR3 is TGTGCCAGCTCACCGTCGGGTGGACCGGGCTACGAGCAGTACGTC. Amino acid sequence: CASSPSGGPGYEQYV.

Only a few counts were recorded for this clonotype. This chain uses TRBV20-1 with TRBJ2-2; 10 nucleotides line up with TRBD2. J was trimmed by 6 bases and V by 1 base; bases with no gene match: 2. CDR1 is DFQATT and CDR2 is SNEGSKA in the germline V gene (reference sequence). The CDR3 extends over 14 amino acids. This CDR3 reads CSARGLAGAGELFF. CDR3 bases: TGCAGTGCTAGAGGGCTAGCGGGGGCCGGGGAGCTGTTTTTT.

This chain links TRBV5-1 with TRBJ1-4; 8 nucleotides align to TRBD1. CDR1 is SGHRS, CDR2 YFSETQ, per germline. The CDR3 consists of 14 residues. With V trimmed by 2 bases and J by 8 bases, 5 bases remained unmatched. CDR3 sequence reads: CASSFSGGTEKLFF. CDR3 bases: TGCGCCAGCAGCTTCTCAGGGGGCACAGAAAAACTGTTTTTT.

This clonotype has ten or more counts. The rearrangement links TRBV7-2 to TRBJ2-1, with 8 bases that match TRBD2. Germline V gene lookup returns CDR1 SGHTA and CDR2 FQGNSA. V shed 5 bases, J shed 9 bases, and the junction held 9 bases outside the gene matches. The CDR3 is 14 residues long. The CDR3 DNA reads as TGTGCCAGCAGCGTAGGACTAGCTCGGGGTGAGCAGTTCTTC. As protein: CASSVGLARGEQFF.

This clonotype was observed a few times. This chain joins TRBV15 and TRBJ1-5; 9 bases are shared with TRBD1. With 3 bases clipped from V and 5 bases from J, the junction kept 5 bases outside the gene matches. The CDR3 spans 15 residues. In germline, CDR1 is LNHNV, CDR2 YYDKDF (reference sequence). CDR3: CATSSYDRGDQPQHF. CDR3 coding DNA: TGTGCCACCAGCAGTTACGACAGGGGGGATCAGCCCCAGCATTTT.

This clonotype was counted between two and nine times. The chain recombines TRBV4-3 with TRBJ2-3; D may be TRBD1 (5 bases). V dropped 3 bases and J dropped 6 bases, with 13 bases sitting between them. CDR1 is LGHNA and CDR2 is YSLEER in the germline V gene. The CDR3 runs to 14 residues. The CDR3 bases are TGCGCCAGCAGCCACGCCCAGGGTGACGATACGCAGTATTTT. Its protein is CASSHAQGDDTQYF.

There are a few counts of this clonotype. The chain recombines TRBV12-3 or TRBV12-4 with TRBJ2-2; D unclear. Trimming took 5 bases from V and 12 from J, leaving 13 bases between them. This CDR3 is 12 amino acids long. CDR3 protein: CASSAGQRKLFF. The DNA for the CDR3 is TGTGCCAGCAGTGCCGGGCAGAGGAAGCTGTTTTTT.

This clonotype was seen only a few times. The chain is built from TRBV5-1 and TRBJ2-1, with 7 nucleotides matching TRBD1. The junction had 37 bases not matched to a gene; V was cut back by 3 bases and J by 13 bases. This CDR3 is built from 22 residues. Germline CDR1 SGHRS, CDR2 YFSETQ. This CDR3 reads CASSSTQQGSSVSGFFLDYQFF. For the CDR3, the DNA is TGCGCCAGCAGCTCGACACAACAGGGGTCCTCGGTGTCCGGCTTCTTTCTCGATTATCAGTTCTTC.

This clonotype was detected only a few times. This sequence joins TRBV5-5 and TRBJ2-2, with D possibly matching TRBD1 (5 bases). The V gene lost 1 base and the J gene lost 0 bases, with 10 bases spanning the gap. The V gene's germline CDR1 is SGHKS and CDR2 YYEKEE (reference sequence). The CDR3 is 16 amino acids. This CDR3 reads CASSLTPGSNTGELFF. CDR3 bases: TGTGCCAGCAGCTTGACCCCAGGGTCGAACACCGGGGAGCTGTTTTTT.

This clonotype was counted a few times. The chain links TRBV10-2 to TRBJ2-3, with D perhaps matching TRBD1 (6 bases). The germline gives CDR1 WSHSY, CDR2 SAAADI. There are 13 residues in the CDR3. Trimming took 8 bases from V and 1 from J, leaving 10 bases between them. The CDR3 spells CASRRQGTDTQYF. CDR3 sequence (DNA): TGCGCCAGCCGAAGACAGGGCACAGATACGCAGTATTTT.

In this sample, this clonotype turned up a few times. This chain links TRBV4-2 with TRBJ2-5; D gene unclear. The V gene's germline CDR1 is LGHNA and CDR2 YNFKEQ. This CDR3 contains 15 residues. Trimming pared 5 bases from V and 2 bases from J, leaving 15 bases between. CDR3 DNA: TGTGCCAGCAGCTACACACCGGGCCAACAAGAGACCCAGTACTTC. It codes for CASSYTPGQQETQYF.

J is TRBJ2-1 and V is TRBV4-3, with 13 bases fitting TRBD2. The V gene's germline CDR1 is LGHNA and CDR2 YSLEER. The CDR3 loop spans 17 amino acids. V lost 4 bases, J lost 3 bases, and 6 bases stayed unmatched. The CDR3 sequence is CASSPRLAGGLYNEQFF. CDR3 in DNA: TGCGCCAGCAGCCCCAGACTAGCGGGGGGTCTCTACAATGAGCAGTTCTTC.

The gene calls are TRBV12-3 or TRBV12-4 and TRBJ2-4; 10 bases line up with TRBD2. V lost 6 bases and J lost 5; bases outside the gene matches: 7. The CDR3 covers 15 residues. As DNA, the CDR3 is TGTGCCAGCAGCCGGAGCGGGGGGGCTGAAAACATTCAGTACTTC. Its protein is CASSRSGGAENIQYF.

This clonotype was counted only a few times. This chain joins TRBV7-3 and TRBJ2-1, with a weak D call TRBD2 (5 bases). This CDR3 spans 15 amino acids. The germline V gene has CDR1 SGHTA and CDR2 FQGTGA. V was shortened by 4 bases and J by 0 bases, with 10 bases between the two germline ends. In nucleotides, the CDR3 is TGTGCCAGCAGCTCGGACTCAAGCTCCTACAATGAGCAGTTCTTC. It translates to CASSSDSSSYNEQFF.

This clonotype has ten or more counts. The chain is built from TRBV5-6 and TRBJ2-1; possibly TRBD2 for D (5 bases). The CDR3 covers 13 residues. Trimming removed 4 bases from V and 6 bases from J, with 11 bases in between. Germline loops: CDR1 SGHDT, CDR2 YYEEEE. CDR3: CASSVDWGNEQFF. CDR3 coding DNA: TGTGCCAGCAGCGTGGACTGGGGCAATGAGCAGTTCTTC.

CDR3 region: CSVRDRGRGETQYF. As DNA, the CDR3 is TGCAGCGTCAGGGACAGGGGGCGGGGAGAGACCCAGTACTTC. The V gene is TRBV29-1, the J gene TRBJ2-5, with 12 bases matching TRBD1. The CDR3 totals 14 residues. Trimming cost V 6 bases and J 4 bases; bases outside gene matches: 6. The germline CDR1 and CDR2 sequences are SQVTM and ANQGSEA.

The chain couples TRBV27 to TRBJ2-7; TRBD1 matches at 9 bases. The CDR3 is made up of 15 amino acids. The germline V gene has CDR1 MNHEY and CDR2 SMNVEV (reference sequence). The trim removed 1 base at V and 4 bases at J, leaving 5 bases unmatched. The CDR3, as DNA: TGTGCCAGCAGTTTATATGGGACAGGGACGTACGAGCAGTACGTC. This sequence encodes CASSLYGTGTYEQYV.

The sample holds a few counts of this clonotype. The chain uses TRBV10-1 and TRBJ2-3; either TRBD1 or TRBD2 may supply D (5 bases each). V shed 8 bases and J shed 0 bases, with 15 bases lying between them. This CDR3 has 15 amino acids. Germline loops: CDR1 WNHNN, CDR2 SYGVQD (reference sequence). The CDR3 protein is CASSWGTASTDTQYF. In DNA form, the CDR3 reads TGCGCCAGCTCTTGGGGGACGGCGAGCACAGATACGCAGTATTTT.

This clonotype was picked up a small number of times. The chain carries TRBV5-1 and TRBJ2-2; D remains unclear. Trimming stripped 0 bases from V and 0 bases from J, with 9 bases between. Germline CDR1 and CDR2: SGHRS and YFSETQ. The CDR3 consists of 16 residues. CDR3 in amino acids: CASSLAPHANTGELFF. The CDR3 coding sequence is TGCGCCAGCAGCTTGGCCCCTCACGCGAACACCGGGGAGCTGTTTTTT. Drawing the rest from reference TRBV5-1 and TRBJ2-2, the complete variable domain is KAGVTQTPRYLIKTRGQQVTLSCSPISGHRSVSWYQQTPGQGLQFLFEYFSETQRNKGNFPGRFSGRQFSNSRSEMNVSTLELGDSALYLCASSLAPHANTGELFFGEGSRLTVL.

This clonotype was seen a few times. The V and J genes are TRBV5-1 and TRBJ1-1; D is perhaps TRBD1 (5 bases). V dropped 0 bases and J dropped 11 bases, with 11 bases sitting between them. This CDR3 contains 12 residues. Germline CDR1 and CDR2: SGHRS and YFSETQ. This chain's CDR3 is CASSLDYGDAFF. In DNA, the CDR3 is TGCGCCAGCAGCTTGGATTACGGGGACGCTTTCTTT.

In this sample, this clonotype turned up many times. The gene calls are TRBV20-1 and TRBJ1-1; no clear D gene. Trimming removed 0 bases at V and 1 base at J, with 9 bases between. The germline V gene encodes CDR1 DFQATT and CDR2 SNEGSKA (reference sequence). This CDR3 region has 14 residues. CDR3 coding DNA: TGCAGTGCTAGAGATCCGAGGGAGAACACTGAAGCTTTCTTT. It codes for CSARDPRENTEAFF.

The CDR3 region has the DNA TGTGCCAGTAGTATACGGCGGGGTTCGCTGCTCCTCAGCACAGATACGCAGTATTTT. Protein product: CASSIRRGSLLLSTDTQYF. V gene TRBV19 combines with J gene TRBJ2-3, with D perhaps matching TRBD2 (6 bases). The V end lost 2 bases, the J end lost 0 bases, and 21 bases lay between the germline ends. The length of the CDR3 is 19 residues. Germline V gene data show CDR1 as LNHDA and CDR2 as SQIVND (reference sequence).

Many counts were recorded for this clonotype. The chain has TRBV7-2 and TRBJ1-5; D might be TRBD1 (5 bases). Trimming removed 5 bases at V and 7 bases at J, with 9 bases between. Germline values: CDR1 SGHTA, CDR2 FQGNSA. The CDR3 contains 12 residues. The CDR3 DNA reads TGTGCCAGCAGCCCCAGGGACCAGCCCCAGCATTTT. Its protein product is CASSPRDQPQHF.

The rearrangement uses TRBV6-6 and TRBJ2-7; possibly TRBD2 for D (5 bases). The CDR3 spans 13 residues. Germline assignment: CDR1 MNHNY and CDR2 SVGAGI (reference sequence). V lost 6 bases to trimming and J lost 3 bases, with 12 bases between them. The CDR3 DNA sequence: TGTGCCAGCAGGACCACTAGGGACTACGAGCAGTACTTC. Translation gives CASRTTRDYEQYF.